Listed below are T cell receptor beta chains from one sample, sequenced in a study of regulatory T cells in long-lasting Graves disease. TCRdb called the multiplex PCR reads again in MiXCR, with one record for every CDR3 protein. The sample records about 220,000 distinct CDR3 sequences, 15% to 20% being singletons. This same sample was also taken into another study, of T cells in Graves' hyperthyroidism and ophthalmopathy.

Sample: peripheral blood mononuclear cells (PBMCs), taken at new diagnosis, from a patient treated with antithyroid drugs. Receptors were obtained from a young woman with Graves disease. The CDR3 runs from the conserved cysteine through the conserved F or W. D genes are given only for firm matches. Clone sizes are given selectively: once, few, many, or a class where the clone is expanded.

v_gene,d_gene,j_gene,abundance,CDR3aa,CDR3nt
TRBV6-1,TRBD1,TRBJ2-2,.,CASGSWTGTLNTGELFF,TGTGCCAGCGGGAGCTGGACAGGGACCCTGAACACCGGGGAGCTGTTTTTT
TRBV18,.,TRBJ2-5,many,CASSRNRDETQYF,TGTGCCAGCTCACGCAACAGGGATGAGACCCAGTACTTC
TRBV28,.,TRBJ1-5,many,CASLGGNQPQHF,TGTGCCAGCCTTGGTGGCAATCAGCCCCAGCATTTT
TRBV11-2,.,TRBJ2-5,many,CASSFLTGRGETQYF,TGTGCCAGCAGCTTTCTAACAGGGAGGGGAGAGACCCAGTACTTC
TRBV7-2,TRBD1,TRBJ1-1,many,CASSPRTGRTEAFF,TGTGCCAGCAGCCCCAGGACAGGGAGGACTGAAGCTTTCTTT
TRBV5-6,.,TRBJ1-3,few,CASSPGAAWGNTIYF,TGTGCCAGCAGCCCAGGCGCGGCTTGGGGAAACACCATATATTTT
TRBV10-3,.,TRBJ2-5,.,CAISERDSRRTQYF,TGTGCCATCAGTGAACGGGACTCCCGGCGGACCCAGTACTTC
TRBV2,TRBD1,TRBJ2-7,many,CASNPVGQGAGEQYF,TGTGCCAGCAACCCAGTGGGACAGGGGGCGGGGGAGCAGTACTTC
TRBV5-1,.,TRBJ1-6,many,CASSPRTQRAGSPLHF,TGCGCCAGCAGCCCCCGGACCCAACGGGCGGGGTCACCCCTCCACTTT
TRBV25-1,.,TRBJ1-5,many,CASSEHSGPGGNQPQHF,TGTGCCAGCAGTGAACATTCCGGGCCTGGGGGCAATCAGCCCCAGCATTTT
TRBV11-2,TRBD2,TRBJ2-7,.,CASSLISGSYEQYF,TGTGCCAGCAGCTTAATTAGCGGGAGCTACGAGCAGTACTTC
TRBV28,.,TRBJ2-3,.,CASSNDPDTQYF,TGTGCCAGCAGTAACGACCCAGATACGCAGTATTTT
TRBV30,.,TRBJ1-3,.,CAWSRSSGNTIYF,TGTGCCTGGAGCCGGAGCTCTGGAAACACCATATATTTT
TRBV3-1,TRBD2,TRBJ2-7,few,CASSQGTSVSYEQYF,TGTGCCAGCAGCCAAGGGACTAGCGTTTCCTACGAGCAGTACTTC
TRBV5-4,TRBD1,TRBJ1-1,few,CASSLGPGQGINEAFF,TGTGCCAGCAGCTTGGGGCCTGGACAGGGGATCAATGAAGCTTTCTTT
TRBV20-1,.,TRBJ1-5,many,CSARALGGVWQPQHF,TGCAGTGCTAGAGCCCTAGGGGGGGTCTGGCAGCCCCAGCATTTT
TRBV2,.,TRBJ2-2,many,CASKEGANTGELFF,TGTGCCAGCAAGGAGGGCGCCAACACCGGGGAGCTGTTTTTT
TRBV10-2,.,TRBJ1-3,.,CASSESGTTNTIYF,TGCGCCAGCAGTGAGTCAGGGACAACAAACACCATATATTTT
TRBV28,.,TRBJ1-1,many,CASSPRQRDTEAFF,TGTGCCAGCAGTCCCCGACAGCGGGATACTGAAGCTTTCTTT
TRBV5-5,.,TRBJ1-1,many,CASSWGGFDTEAFF,TGTGCCAGCAGCTGGGGGGGGTTCGACACTGAAGCTTTCTTT
TRBV29-1,.,TRBJ2-5,many,CSVGGAQDQETQYF,TGCAGCGTTGGAGGGGCCCAAGACCAAGAGACCCAGTACTTC
TRBV29-1,.,TRBJ1-1,many,CSVEAGGEYLQPEAFF,TGCAGCGTTGAGGCGGGGGGCGAGTATTTGCAACCTGAAGCTTTCTTT
TRBV27,TRBD1,TRBJ1-1,many,CASGKTGVNTEAFF,TGTGCCAGCGGTAAGACAGGGGTGAACACTGAAGCTTTCTTT
TRBV12-3/TRBV12-4,.,TRBJ2-2,many,CASSSGPSTTGELFF,TGTGCCAGCAGTTCCGGACCGAGTACTACCGGGGAGCTGTTTTTT
TRBV27,TRBD1,TRBJ1-2,many,CASSANTGQLGYTF,TGTGCCAGCAGTGCCAATACGGGACAGCTCGGCTACACCTTC
TRBV15,.,TRBJ2-4,few,CATSRDRVGRNIQYF,TGTGCCACCAGCAGAGACAGGGTGGGACGGAACATTCAGTACTTC
TRBV3-1,.,TRBJ2-1,many,CASSQERTLYNEQFF,TGTGCCAGCAGCCAAGAAAGGACCCTCTACAATGAGCAGTTCTTC
TRBV15,.,TRBJ1-3,many,CATSRDPGDGNTIYF,TGTGCCACCAGCAGAGACCCGGGGGACGGAAACACCATATATTTT
TRBV19,TRBD1,TRBJ1-1,many,CASSVRQGARKNTEAFF,TGTGCCAGTAGTGTGCGACAGGGGGCAAGAAAGAACACTGAAGCTTTCTTT
TRBV4-1,.,TRBJ1-1,.,CASSQLGSMNTEAFF,TGCGCCAGCAGCCAGCTCGGCAGCATGAACACTGAAGCTTTCTTT